The 27 T cell receptor beta chains presented below share a single source sample, sequenced in a study of T cells after posttransplantation cyclophosphamide. Cyclophosphamide on days +3 and +4 followed busulfan-fludarabine conditioning and a marrow graft. Only in-frame clones appear in the TCRdb table, and some are missing; sequencing was by immunoSEQ multiplex PCR. The sample lists around 10,000 clones, around nine tenths seen once, with 27% in the top ten. Sequenced here: CD4+ T cells sorted from PBMCs, sampled after allogeneic stem cell transplant with posttransplant cyclophosphamide. These TCRs come from a male patient aged 30 to 40 who received an allogeneic stem cell transplant from a related donor, was CMV-positive, and had acute GVHD only. A subset of T cells may come from the graft donor.

The rearrangement links TRBV5-4 to TRBJ1-1, with D maybe TRBD1 (6 bases). This CDR3 has 14 amino acids. CDR1 and CDR2 from the germline V gene are SGHNT and YYREEE (reference sequence). Trimming left V 2 bases short and J 4 bases short, with 12 bases between. CDR3 residues: CASSFIQGSTEAFF. In nucleotides, the CDR3 is TGTGCCAGCAGCTTTATACAGGGATCCACTGAAGCTTTCTTT.

This clone came up once. The chain couples TRBV6-6 to TRBJ1-1; D is perhaps TRBD1 (5 bases). The V gene's germline CDR1 is MNHNY and CDR2 SVGAGI (reference sequence). The CDR3 runs to 13 residues. Between the trimmed V and J ends, which lost 0 bases and 9 bases, there was a span of 11 bases. The CDR3 region is CASSYSQTEKAFF. The CDR3 region has the DNA TGTGCCAGCAGTTACTCTCAGACAGAGAAAGCTTTCTTT.

The V and J genes are TRBV4-1 and TRBJ1-2; weak D call: TRBD1 (6 bases). Germline lookup yields CDR1 MGHRA and CDR2 YSYEKL. The CDR3 spans 14 residues. V lost 1 base, J lost 2 bases, and 8 bases lay in between. The CDR3 is CASSQVTGNYGYTF. CDR3 in DNA: TGCGCCAGCAGCCAAGTAACAGGGAACTATGGCTACACCTTC.

The V and J genes are TRBV7-2 and TRBJ2-7; 9 nucleotides line up with TRBD2. The germline CDR1 and CDR2 sequences are SGHTA and FQGNSA. The CDR3 runs to 17 residues. V lost 1 base, J lost 2 bases, and 9 bases stayed unmatched. CDR3 residues: CASSLGTSDHYPYEQYF. CDR3 in DNA: TGTGCCAGCAGCTTAGGGACTAGCGATCACTACCCCTACGAGCAGTACTTC. The variable domain in full, completed from reference TRBV7-2 and TRBJ2-7, reads GAGVSQSPSNKVTEKGKDVELRCDPISGHTALYWYRQSLGQGLEFLIYFQGNSAPDKSGLPSDRFSAERTGGSVSTLTIQRTQQEDSAVYLCASSLGTSDHYPYEQYFGPGTRLTVT.

The chain employs TRBV5-8 and TRBJ2-7; 8 bases agree with TRBD2. V shed 4 bases, J shed 5 bases, and the junction held 11 bases outside the gene matches. The CDR3 has 15 residues. Germline V gives CDR1 SGHTS, CDR2 YDEGEE. CDR3 sequence reads: CASSPRGGPWNEQYF. The CDR3 DNA reads as TGTGCCAGCAGCCCCCGGGGGGGGCCCTGGAACGAGCAGTACTTC.

The chain is built from TRBV7-2 and TRBJ2-2; 14 bases are shared with TRBD2. Germline V gene data show CDR1 as SGHTA and CDR2 as FQGNSA. The CDR3 is made up of 16 amino acids. Trimming at V came to 5 bases and at J to 3 bases, leaving 2 bases not matched to a gene. Here the CDR3 reads CASSGLAGGYTGELFF. CDR3 coding DNA: TGTGCCAGCAGCGGACTAGCGGGGGGATACACCGGGGAGCTGTTTTTT. Using reference TRBV7-2 and TRBJ2-2 for the parts outside the CDR3, the full variable domain is GAGVSQSPSNKVTEKGKDVELRCDPISGHTALYWYRQSLGQGLEFLIYFQGNSAPDKSGLPSDRFSAERTGGSVSTLTIQRTQQEDSAVYLCASSGLAGGYTGELFFGEGSRLTVL.

V gene TRBV5-1 combines with J gene TRBJ2-1; TRBD1 matches 10 bases. CDR1 is SGHRS, CDR2 YFSETQ, per germline. V was clipped by 2 bases and J by 12 bases; unmatched bases: 8. The CDR3 extends over 14 amino acids. CDR3 residues: CASSLLGQGERQFF. For the CDR3, the DNA is TGCGCCAGCAGCTTACTTGGACAGGGGGAGAGGCAGTTCTTC.

The count of this clone is one. The J gene is TRBJ2-3, the V gene TRBV13; 8 bases match TRBD1. CDR1 and CDR2 from the germline V gene are PRHDT and FYEKMQ (reference sequence). With V trimmed by 8 bases and J by 7 bases, 8 bases remained unmatched. This CDR3 contains 13 residues. The CDR3 spells CASSGTGGNTQYF. The CDR3, as DNA: TGTGCCAGCTCCGGGACAGGCGGGAATACGCAGTATTTT.

This clone was counted only a few times. This chain joins TRBV7-6 and TRBJ1-2, with D possibly matching TRBD1 (6 bases). The CDR3 runs to 13 residues. The V and J ends lost 0 bases and 8 bases respectively, with 10 bases between them. Germline V gene sequence: CDR1 SGHVS, CDR2 FNYEAQ. CDR3 DNA sequence: TGTGCCAGCAGCTTAGCGAAGGGGGGGGGCTACACCTTC. Protein product: CASSLAKGGGYTF.

The chain links TRBV19 to TRBJ1-1; 10 nucleotides match TRBD1. The ends lost 6 bases at V and 4 bases at J; junction bases unmatched: 8. Germline loops: CDR1 LNHDA, CDR2 SQIVND (reference sequence). CDR3 size: 15 residues. The CDR3 is CASSARDRGGTEAFF. CDR3 nucleotides: TGTGCCAGTAGCGCCCGGGACAGGGGAGGCACTGAAGCTTTCTTT.

V and J are TRBV19 and TRBJ1-5; possibly TRBD1 for D (5 bases). Per the germline V gene, CDR1 is LNHDA and CDR2 is SQIVND (reference sequence). Trimming took off 4 bases at V and 10 bases at J, with 8 bases between the two ends. The CDR3 has 11 residues. In DNA form, the CDR3 reads TGTGCCAGTAGTACCTGGGGCCCCCAGCATTTT. Translation: CASSTWGPQHF. Complete variable domain (other parts from reference TRBV19 and TRBJ1-5): DGGITQSPKYLFRKEGQNVTLSCEQNLNHDAMYWYRQDPGQGLRLIYYSQIVNDFQKGDIAEGYSVSREKKESFPLTVTSAQKNPTAFYLCASSTWGPQHFGDGTRLSIL.

The genes are TRBV28 and TRBJ2-7; tentative D call: TRBD2 (5 bases). Germline CDR1 and CDR2: MDHEN and SYDVKM. The CDR3 runs to 15 residues. Trimming cost V 3 bases and J 4 bases, with 16 bases left between them. The CDR3 spells CASSFRYRGRYEQYF. The CDR3 coding sequence is TGTGCCAGCAGTTTTAGGTATCGAGGGCGGTACGAGCAGTACTTC.

This clone was recorded only once. The chain is built from TRBV7-2 and TRBJ1-2; a weak D match, TRBD1 (6 bases). V shed 6 bases and J shed 6 bases, with 11 bases lying between them. The CDR3 extends over 12 amino acids. Germline V CDR1 and CDR2: SGHTA, FQGNSA. Here the CDR3 DNA reads TGTGCCAGCAGTACAGGGTACCATGGCTACACCTTC. Translating gives CASSTGYHGYTF.

The chain uses TRBV19 and TRBJ2-3, with 9 bases matching TRBD2. J gave up 3 bases and V 5 bases, and 9 bases lay outside the gene matches. Germline CDR1 LNHDA, CDR2 SQIVND (reference sequence). CDR3 size: 16 residues. The CDR3 spells CASSQLAGVGTDTQYF. The CDR3 DNA follows: TGTGCCAGTAGTCAATTAGCGGGGGTAGGGACAGATACGCAGTATTTT. Full variable domain (outside the CDR3, taken from reference TRBV19 and TRBJ2-3): DGGITQSPKYLFRKEGQNVTLSCEQNLNHDAMYWYRQDPGQGLRLIYYSQIVNDFQKGDIAEGYSVSREKKESFPLTVTSAQKNPTAFYLCASSQLAGVGTDTQYFGPGTRLTVL.

A remark on this clone: One end of the junction varies from germline; a read error may be responsible. The V and J genes are TRBV18 and TRBJ2-5; possibly TRBD2 for D (5 bases). Germline V gives CDR1 KGHSH, CDR2 LQKENI. CDR3 length: 16 amino acids. The CDR3 sequence: CASSPNSRRYQETQYF. CDR3 nucleotide sequence: TGTGCCAGCTCACCAAACTCCCGGAGGTACCAAGAGACTCAGTACTTC.

The genes are TRBV5-1 and TRBJ2-1; 8 positions match TRBD2. From germline, CDR1 is SGHRS and CDR2 YFSETQ. The CDR3 extends over 16 amino acids. V shed 0 bases, J shed 3 bases, and the junction held 5 bases outside the gene matches. The CDR3 DNA reads as TGCGCCAGCAGCTTGGCGGTAGCGGGGATCTACAATGAGCAGTTCTTC. Its translation: CASSLAVAGIYNEQFF.

The rearrangement links TRBV7-9 to TRBJ1-2; TRBD1 agrees at 7 bases. This CDR3 spans 13 amino acids. The germline CDR1 and CDR2 sequences are SEHNR and FQNEAQ (reference sequence). J lost 7 bases, V lost 5 bases, and 7 bases had no gene match. The CDR3 loop reads CASSMTGLGGYTF. CDR3 DNA: TGTGCCAGCAGCATGACAGGGTTGGGTGGCTACACCTTC.

J is TRBJ1-6 and V is TRBV5-1; tentative D call: TRBD1 (6 bases). Germline V CDR1 and CDR2: SGHRS, YFSETQ. CDR3 length: 16 residues. With 4 bases removed from V and 8 bases from J, the gap between germline ends came to 19 bases. The CDR3 region has the DNA TGCGCCAGCAGCCGGGCCGGGGGGCGCGGGGATTCACCCCTCCACTTT. The encoded protein is CASSRAGGRGDSPLHF.

V is TRBV18 and J is TRBJ1-1; 9 positions match TRBD1. CDR1 is KGHSH and CDR2 is LQKENI in the germline V gene. The V gene end was trimmed by 2 bases and the J gene end by 4 bases; junction bases not matched to a gene: 11. The CDR3 contains 17 residues. The CDR3 sequence: CASSPVSNRGRGTEAFF. Here the CDR3 DNA reads TGTGCCAGCTCACCAGTATCTAACAGGGGGCGAGGCACTGAAGCTTTCTTT.

The rearrangement joins TRBV15 to TRBJ2-7; tentative D call: TRBD2 (5 bases). The CDR3 is 14 amino acids. Trimming shortened V by 5 bases and J by 4 bases, and 15 bases separated the two germline ends. CDR1 and CDR2 from the germline V gene are LNHNV and YYDKDF (reference sequence). The CDR3, as DNA: TGTGCCACCAGCCTACGGACTGACCCATACGAGCAGTACTTC. This encodes CATSLRTDPYEQYF.

The genes are TRBV4-3 and TRBJ1-5; the D is unclear. Germline loops: CDR1 LGHNA, CDR2 YSLEER. CDR3 length: 17 amino acids. Trimming pared 0 bases from V and 2 bases from J, leaving 14 bases between. The CDR3 reads CASSQDYQVLGNQPQHF. CDR3 sequence (DNA): TGCGCCAGCAGCCAAGATTATCAGGTCCTCGGCAATCAGCCCCAGCATTTT.

This chain connects TRBV28 to TRBJ2-1; a possible D gene is TRBD2 (6 bases). The germline V gene encodes CDR1 MDHEN and CDR2 SYDVKM. Between the trimmed V and J ends, which lost 5 bases and 4 bases, there was a span of 18 bases. The CDR3 is 16 amino acids. The CDR3 region is CASSDPGRGRYNEQFF. CDR3 coding DNA: TGTGCCAGCAGTGATCCTGGGCGGGGTAGATACAATGAGCAGTTCTTC.

This clone was counted once. J is TRBJ1-1 and V is TRBV9, with D perhaps matching TRBD1 (5 bases). Per germline, CDR1 SGDLS and CDR2 YYNGEE. The CDR3 extends over 14 amino acids. V was pared by 6 bases and J by 7 bases, with 19 bases between. CDR3 in DNA: TGTGCCAGCACAAGACAAGGGGAATACGGTGAAGCTTTCTTT. It specifies CASTRQGEYGEAFF.

The J gene is TRBJ2-2, the V gene TRBV4-3; D perhaps matches TRBD2 (6 bases). Trimming took off 0 bases at V and 8 bases at J, with 19 bases between the two ends. This CDR3 has 17 residues. Germline V gene data show CDR1 as LGHNA and CDR2 as YSLEER. The CDR3 region is CASSQDFLTAGRGELFF. As DNA, the CDR3 is TGCGCCAGCAGCCAAGACTTTCTTACTGCGGGGCGGGGGGAGCTGTTTTTT.

The V and J genes are TRBV28 and TRBJ1-2; D may be TRBD1 (6 bases). The V end lost 4 bases, the J end lost 3 bases, and 6 bases lay between the germline ends. Germline V gives CDR1 MDHEN, CDR2 SYDVKM. CDR3 length: 12 residues. The CDR3 coding sequence is TGTGCCAGCAGTTCAGGGGACTATGGCTACACCTTC. Amino acid sequence: CASSSGDYGYTF.

The V gene is TRBV5-1, the J gene TRBJ1-1; perhaps TRBD1 as D (5 bases). The V gene's germline CDR1 is SGHRS and CDR2 YFSETQ. Between the trimmed V and J ends, which lost 5 bases and 1 base, there was a span of 12 bases. The CDR3 loop spans 14 amino acids. CDR3 nucleotides: TGCGCCAGCAGTCTCCAGGGTCAGAACACTGAAGCTTTCTTT. Protein sequence: CASSLQGQNTEAFF.

V gene TRBV5-6 combines with J gene TRBJ2-3, with D maybe TRBD1 (5 bases). V was pared by 4 bases and J by 0 bases, with 12 bases between. The CDR3 spans 15 residues. Per the germline V gene, CDR1 is SGHDT and CDR2 is YYEEEE. CDR3 coding DNA: TGTGCCAGCAGCCTAGGGGATCCTAGCACAGATACGCAGTATTTT. Translated: CASSLGDPSTDTQYF.